This TCR beta chain was recovered during a study of human T cells and chemical hapten exposure. Overall study context: Among samples, TCR yields varied mainly because of small differences in pooled library volume.

This clonotype has a count of ten or more. The antigen remains unidentified. The library gave individual cDNA molecules unique molecular identifiers. Authors' methods: Sample-level TCR yields exhibited a median of approximately 89,000, with a range of about 20,000 to 690,600. One entry per CDR3 protein results from TCRdb running MiXCR on the RACE reads. TCRdb's processing, not the authors' own work, is the source of the V and J calls. The sample contains about 300,000 distinct CDR3 sequences, over 5% of which appear only once. Time point: pre-sensitization, week 0. Treatment reported: therapeutic diphenylcyclopropenone sensitization with weekly scalp DPC. Study results and limitations: Among TCRs, those above 1 in 1000 frequency were unaffected by DPC sensitization.

CDR3 length equals 13 residues. The V segment lost 7 bases and the J segment 7 bases; nucleotides outside the gene matches: 6. Germline V lookup: CDR1 MNHEY, CDR2 SMNVEV (reference sequence). The rearrangement uses TRBV27 and TRBJ1-4, with TRBD1 identical over 7 bases. The sequencing here drew on whole blood, taken in connection with sensitization to the hapten diphenylcyclopropenone (DPC). The receptor comes from a young woman with alopecia areata. Some clones in this sample may be carry-over from other donors' samples. The CDR3 loop reads CASTRGPGEKLFF. CDR3 in DNA: TGTGCCAGCACGAGGGGGCCTGGTGAAAAACTGTTTTTT.